The T cell receptor beta chain described here comes from a study of shared clonotypes between healthy human individuals. Data came from immunoSEQ multiplex PCR; TCRdb stores just in-frame clones and leaves some out. The sample consists of about 380,000 clones, roughly 96% of them appearing once. V shed 4 bases, J shed 6 bases, and the junction held 10 bases outside the gene matches. CDR3 length: 15 residues. Per germline, CDR1 MDHEN and CDR2 SYDVKM. The chain uses TRBV28 and TRBJ1-1; 8 nucleotides agree with TRBD1. The clonotype was recovered from a man younger than 45 in good health. Source material: memory CD8+ T cells sorted from blood. As for subset: CD45RO+ cells pooled with CCR7-negative TemRA cells. CDR3 sequence (DNA): TGTGCCAGCAGTTGGAAGGACAGGGTTTGGGCTGAAGCTTTCTTT. The encoded protein is CASSWKDRVWAEAFF.